These 21 T cell receptor beta chains originate from one sample sequenced in a study of T cells in localized non-small cell lung cancer. Some clones are missing from TCRdb's copy, which holds only in-frame ones; the method was immunoSEQ multiplex PCR. The sample yields roughly 48,000 clones, about 72% seen once. The source was peripheral blood, collected before any cancer treatment. These receptors were taken from a man aged 35 to 69 with stage I squamous cell lung carcinoma.

CDR3 nucleotides: TGTGCCAGCAGCGGTGGGGACAGGGTCATCGAGCAGTACTTC. This codes for CASSGGDRVIEQYF. This chain uses TRBV9 with TRBJ2-7, with 9 bases identical to TRBD1. The CDR3 length is 14 residues. Per germline, CDR1 SGDLS and CDR2 YYNGEE. After removal of 3 bases from V and 6 bases from J, the junction contained 7 bases not matched to a gene.

This clone showed up just once. CDR3: CASSGPGRIGRRNEQFF. Here the CDR3 DNA reads TGTGCCAGCAGTGGACCCGGGAGGATTGGTAGGCGCAATGAGCAGTTCTTC. The chain couples TRBV9 to TRBJ2-1, with 7 bases fitting TRBD2. The CDR3 is made up of 17 amino acids. The V gene end was trimmed by 5 bases and the J gene end by 6 bases; junction bases not matched to a gene: 17. The germline V gene encodes CDR1 SGDLS and CDR2 YYNGEE.

The chain is built from TRBV2 and TRBJ1-6; D possibly corresponds to TRBD1 (5 bases). Germline V CDR1 and CDR2: SNHLY, FYNNEI. The CDR3 contains 13 residues. V gave up 4 bases and J gave up 9 bases, with 10 bases separating them. CDR3 bases: TGTGCCAGCAGTGCAGGGAACGGTTCACCCCTCCACTTT. Its protein product is CASSAGNGSPLHF.

The V gene is TRBV5-4, the J gene TRBJ1-2; possibly TRBD1 for D (6 bases). The germline CDR1 and CDR2 sequences are SGHNT and YYREEE (reference sequence). Trimming removed 5 bases from V and 8 bases from J, with 16 bases in between. This CDR3 has 13 amino acids. The CDR3 coding sequence is TGTGCCAGCAGACCCACGGGGGCGGGGGGCTACACCTTC. Translating it yields CASRPTGAGGYTF.

The V and J genes are TRBV15 and TRBJ1-1; D is unresolved. Germline V gives CDR1 LNHNV, CDR2 YYDKDF (reference sequence). With 1 base removed from V and 3 bases from J, the gap between germline ends came to 9 bases. The CDR3 sequence is 14 residues long. CDR3 loop: CATSRGHDYTEAFF. The CDR3 DNA is TGTGCCACCAGCAGAGGGCATGATTACACTGAAGCTTTCTTT.

The chain joins TRBV30 to TRBJ1-3, with D unclear. Deletions cut 4 bases from V and 0 bases from J, with 4 bases between. Germline V gene data show CDR1 as GTSNPN and CDR2 as SVGIG (reference sequence). This CDR3 region has 12 residues. The CDR3 DNA follows: TGTGCCTGGACCGACTCTGGAAACACCATATATTTT. As protein: CAWTDSGNTIYF. Complete variable domain (other parts from reference TRBV30 and TRBJ1-3): SQTIHQWPATLVQPVGSPLSLECTVEGTSNPNLYWYRQAAGRGLQLLFYSVGIGQISSEVPQNLSASRPQDRQFILSSKKLLLSDSGFYLCAWTDSGNTIYFGEGSWLTVV.

The chain uses TRBV5-1 and TRBJ2-7, with D unresolved. CDR3 length: 13 residues. Trimming stripped 0 bases from V and 2 bases from J, with 6 bases between. Germline CDR1 SGHRS, CDR2 YFSETQ. This CDR3 reads CASSLASPYEQYF. The CDR3, as DNA: TGCGCCAGCAGCTTGGCCAGCCCCTACGAGCAGTACTTC.

The rearrangement uses TRBV6-1 and TRBJ1-3; 10 positions agree with TRBD1. Germline V CDR1 and CDR2: MNHNS, SASEGT. The CDR3 spans 15 residues. The ends lost 4 bases at V and 4 bases at J; junction bases unmatched: 4. As DNA, the CDR3 is TGTGCCAGCAGTGTGGACAGGGGGGACGGAAACACCATATATTTT. This codes for CASSVDRGDGNTIYF.

The table lists this clone with many counts. The chain is built from TRBV4-2 and TRBJ1-5; maybe TRBD1 (5 bases). CDR1 LGHNA and CDR2 YNFKEQ come from the germline V gene. CDR3 size: 14 residues. Trimming stripped 5 bases from V and 2 bases from J, with 10 bases between. CDR3 residues: CASSGGYGNQPQHF. CDR3 DNA: TGTGCCAGCAGCGGGGGTTATGGCAATCAGCCCCAGCATTTT.

This chain joins TRBV11-2 and TRBJ1-1, with 7 bases aligning to TRBD1. Germline V gene lookup returns CDR1 SGHAT and CDR2 FQNNGV. V lost 1 base, J lost 7 bases, and 12 bases stayed unmatched. This CDR3 is built from 16 residues. The CDR3 region has the DNA TGTGCCAGCAGCTTAGGACAGGGATCCTCCTGGGGTGAAGCTTTCTTT. Its translation is CASSLGQGSSWGEAFF.

The V gene is TRBV28, the J gene TRBJ1-4; D might be TRBD1 (6 bases). The CDR3 extends over 13 amino acids. V was clipped by 8 bases and J by 13 bases, with 20 bases between them. Germline V gives CDR1 MDHEN, CDR2 SYDVKM. CDR3 region: CASSRQGNRRLFF. The DNA for the CDR3 is TGTGCCAGCTCCCGGCAGGGGAATCGAAGACTGTTTTTT.

The chain employs TRBV28 and TRBJ2-7; D is undetermined. The CDR3 spans 8 residues. CDR1 is MDHEN and CDR2 is SYDVKM in the germline V gene. Trimming pared 11 bases from V and 7 bases from J, leaving 6 bases between. CDR3 in amino acids: CAQREQYF. CDR3 bases: TGTGCCCAAAGAGAGCAGTACTTC.

Of note for this clone: Other DNA sequences in the same sample also yield this CDR3. The rearrangement links TRBV18 to TRBJ1-1, with D tentatively TRBD1 (6 bases). The CDR3 contains 15 residues. Looked up from germline, CDR1 is KGHSH and CDR2 is LQKENI. V lost 1 base to trimming and J lost 0 bases, with 9 bases between them. CDR3 coding DNA: TGTGCCAGCTCACCACGTGGACAGCTGAACACTGAAGCTTTCTTT. It specifies CASSPRGQLNTEAFF.

A remark on this clone: Sequence at one end of the junction differs from germline and may be a read error. The rearrangement joins TRBV7-2 to TRBJ1-2; tentative D call: TRBD1 (5 bases). The CDR3 contains 13 residues. CDR1 is SGHTA and CDR2 is FQGNSA in the germline V gene. Here the CDR3 reads CASSFLPGGWGSF. The CDR3 region has the DNA TGTGCCAGCAGCTTCCTACCTGGCGGATGGGGGTCCTTC.

The chain couples TRBV7-9 to TRBJ2-1; no definite D call. The germline V gene encodes CDR1 SEHNR and CDR2 FQNEAQ (reference sequence). This CDR3 region has 14 residues. Trimming pared 1 base from V and 9 bases from J, leaving 13 bases between. This CDR3 is CASSLDWAASEQFF. DNA of the CDR3: TGTGCCAGCAGCTTAGACTGGGCAGCATCTGAGCAGTTCTTC. The entire variable domain, with the rest obtained from reference TRBV7-9 and TRBJ2-1, is as follows: DTGVSQNPRHKITKRGQNVTFRCDPISEHNRLYWYRQTLGQGPEFLTYFQNEAQLEKSRLLSDRFSAERPKGSFSTLEIQRTEQGDSAMYLCASSLDWAASEQFFGPGTRLTVL.

CDR3 amino acids: CASSYLGDRGYTF. CDR3 sequence (DNA): TGTGCCAGCAGTTACCTCGGGGATCGAGGCTACACCTTC. The V call is TRBV6-5, the J call TRBJ1-2, with D unclear. Germline V gene lookup returns CDR1 MNHEY and CDR2 SVGAGI. Trimming shortened V by 2 bases and J by 8 bases, and 12 bases separated the two germline ends. This CDR3 region has 13 residues.

The chain links TRBV5-1 to TRBJ2-3; 8 bases agree with TRBD2. Unmatched junction bases numbered 2, after V lost 4 bases and J lost 4 bases. CDR1 SGHRS and CDR2 YFSETQ come from the germline V gene. The CDR3 length is 13 residues. CDR3 region: CASSPGGADTQYF. CDR3 nucleotide sequence: TGCGCCAGCAGCCCGGGGGGGGCAGATACGCAGTATTTT.

The chain uses TRBV20-1 and TRBJ1-4, with D uncertain. The CDR3 spans 11 residues. Trimming left V 3 bases short and J 7 bases short, with 6 bases between. Germline assignment: CDR1 DFQATT and CDR2 SNEGSKA (reference sequence). CDR3: CSARIGEKLFF. The CDR3 region has the DNA TGCAGTGCTAGGATCGGTGAAAAACTGTTTTTT.

The chain links TRBV2 to TRBJ2-3; a weak D match, TRBD2 (6 bases). The CDR3 has 16 residues. V was shortened by 5 bases and J by 2 bases, with 17 bases between the two germline ends. The germline V gene encodes CDR1 SNHLY and CDR2 FYNNEI. CDR3 DNA sequence: TGTGCCAGCAGTACAGGACTACAGATTCTCACAGATACGCAGTATTTT. Residues: CASSTGLQILTDTQYF.

The rearrangement uses TRBV6-1 and TRBJ1-5; D gene uncertain. Deletions cut 7 bases from V and 4 bases from J, with 5 bases between. Germline V gene sequence: CDR1 MNHNS, CDR2 SASEGT. The CDR3 extends over 11 amino acids. CDR3 protein: CASKLNQPQHF. CDR3 bases: TGTGCCAGCAAACTAAATCAGCCCCAGCATTTT.

The DNA of the CDR3 is TGTGCCAGCAGTTCCCCAGAACAGGGCCAAGAGACCCAGTACTTC. It specifies CASSSPEQGQETQYF. The chain is built from TRBV6-5 and TRBJ2-5; a weak D match, TRBD1 (6 bases). CDR3 length equals 15 residues. Germline V gene lookup returns CDR1 MNHEY and CDR2 SVGAGI. V lost 4 bases and J lost 1, with 13 bases in between.